This entry lists 20 T cell receptor beta chains sequenced from one sample in a study of T cell repertoires in cytomegalovirus infection. Via MiXCR, TCRdb re-called the reads, giving one row per CDR3 protein. The table lists a few hundred thousand distinct CDR3 sequences, roughly 36% of them singletons. No antigen has been identified for these receptors. Specimen: cultured PBMCs, collected from culture after CMV antigen stimulation. The receptors stem from a human donor in good health (CMV status not recorded). Some clones in this sample may be carry-over from other donors' samples.

This clonotype was counted a few times. The CDR3 DNA reads TGTGCCAGCAGTCATCGGGGGGGGCGAGAGACCCAGTACTTC. Its protein is CASSHRGGRETQYF. V and J are TRBV7-8 and TRBJ2-5; TRBD2 matches at 8 bases. The CDR3 has 14 amino acids. Trimming took 6 bases from V and 4 from J; bases not matched to a gene: 7. The germline CDR1 and CDR2 sequences are SGHVS and FQNEAQ.

This chain uses TRBV6-1 with TRBJ2-1; D not resolved. This CDR3 has 13 residues. Germline values: CDR1 MNHNS, CDR2 SASEGT. V was trimmed by 6 bases and J by 0 bases, leaving 6 bases between them. DNA of the CDR3: TGTGCCAGCAGGATGAGCTCCTACAATGAGCAGTTCTTC. Translating gives CASRMSSYNEQFF.

This clonotype was detected many times. The rearrangement links TRBV7-2 to TRBJ1-1; 12 nucleotides agree with TRBD1. This CDR3 comprises 18 residues. From germline, CDR1 is SGHTA and CDR2 FQGNSA. With V trimmed by 1 base and J by 7 bases, 13 bases remained unmatched. CDR3 bases: TGTGCCAGCAGCTTAGTGGGGCCATCCGGGACAGGGGGCTTTGAAGCTTTCTTT. This encodes CASSLVGPSGTGGFEAFF.

This clonotype has ten or more counts. J is TRBJ2-7 and V is TRBV7-2, with 11 positions matching TRBD2. The CDR3 totals 15 residues. Germline V gene data show CDR1 as SGHTA and CDR2 as FQGNSA. The V and J ends lost 3 bases and 2 bases, in that order; junction bases with no gene match: 3. The CDR3 protein is CASSLTSGIAYEQYV. DNA for the CDR3: TGTGCCAGCAGCTTGACTAGCGGGATCGCCTACGAGCAGTACGTC.

The chain is built from TRBV12-5 and TRBJ2-5; 11 bases are a match to TRBD2. After removal of 2 bases from V and 5 bases from J, the junction contained 10 bases not matched to a gene. Looked up from germline, CDR1 is LGHNT and CDR2 is FRNRAP. The CDR3 is 17 amino acids. CDR3 sequence (DNA): TGTGCTAGTGGTTTGTGGATAGCGGGAGGGTCCGGCGAGACCCAGTACTTC. Its translation: CASGLWIAGGSGETQYF.

This clonotype was detected a few times. This chain links TRBV6-2 or TRBV6-3 with TRBJ2-5, with D possibly being TRBD2 (6 bases). V was shortened by 1 base and J by 3 bases, with 12 bases between the two germline ends. Germline CDR1 is MNHEY and CDR2 is SVGEGT. This CDR3 is built from 15 residues. The DNA of the CDR3 is TGTGCCAGCAGTTACTACGGGGGAAATGAAGAGACCCAGTACTTC. Its translation: CASSYYGGNEETQYF.

This chain's CDR3 is CASSGIHGEQYF. DNA for the CDR3: TGTGCCAGCAGTGGAATACATGGCGAGCAGTACTTC. The chain couples TRBV12-3 or TRBV12-4 to TRBJ2-7, with no clear D. V was trimmed by 5 bases and J by 6 bases, leaving 11 bases between them. The CDR3 covers 12 residues.

On this clonotype itself: An end of the junction does not agree with germline; a read error may underlie this. This chain connects TRBV7-7 to TRBJ1-4, with D tentatively TRBD1 (5 bases). Germline CDR1 reads SSHAT; CDR2 reads FNYEAQ (reference sequence). The CDR3 is made up of 15 amino acids. CDR3 nucleotide sequence: TGTGCTAGCAGCTTAAACGAGGATAGGGGTGAAAAACTGTTTTTT. Translating gives CASSLNEDRGEKLFF.

For the CDR3, the DNA is TGTGCCAGCAGTTACTCGAGGACTAGCGGAAACAATGAGCAGTTCTTC. Translation: CASSYSRTSGNNEQFF. V is TRBV6-6 and J is TRBJ2-1, with 10 bases matching TRBD2. CDR1 MNHNY and CDR2 SVGAGI come from the germline V gene (reference sequence). Trimming removed 0 bases from V and 5 bases from J; junction bases left unmatched: 4. The CDR3 consists of 16 residues.

V and J are TRBV11-2 and TRBJ2-1; possibly TRBD1 for D (5 bases). This CDR3 is 16 amino acids long. V lost 5 bases and J lost 4, with 18 bases in between. Germline CDR1 and CDR2: SGHAT and FQNNGV. The CDR3 region has the DNA TGTGCCAGCAGCACAGGCACCCCGACCAGATACAATGAGCAGTTCTTC. It yields the protein CASSTGTPTRYNEQFF.

The chain joins TRBV19 to TRBJ1-1; no firm D call. Germline values: CDR1 LNHDA, CDR2 SQIVND (reference sequence). This CDR3 region has 12 residues. The V and J ends lost 6 bases and 5 bases respectively, with 10 bases between them. The CDR3 nucleotides are TGTGCCAGTAGGATCGCCGGGACTGAAGCTTTCTTT. It codes for CASRIAGTEAFF.

This clonotype has a handful of counts. The chain is built from TRBV4-3 and TRBJ2-1, with D possibly being TRBD1 or TRBD2 (5 bases each). Germline assignment: CDR1 LGHNA and CDR2 YSLEER. The CDR3 has 16 residues. Trimming left V 0 bases short and J 7 bases short, with 16 bases between. This CDR3 reads CASSQDLQVLGNEQFF. As DNA, the CDR3 is TGCGCCAGCAGCCAAGATCTACAGGTACTAGGGAATGAGCAGTTCTTC.

This clonotype was seen more than once but under ten times. The J gene is TRBJ2-6, the V gene TRBV7-2; no reliable D call. V was clipped by 6 bases and J by 4 bases, with 10 bases between them. The CDR3 covers 14 residues. Germline CDR1 reads SGHTA; CDR2 reads FQGNSA. DNA for the CDR3: TGTGCCAGCAGTCCCATGGGGGGGGCCAACGTCCTGACTTTC. It codes for CASSPMGGANVLTF.

The CDR3 loop reads CASRYRGGTEAFF. The CDR3 region has the DNA TGTGCCAGCAGATATAGGGGGGGCACTGAAGCTTTCTTT. The chain has TRBV12-3 or TRBV12-4 and TRBJ1-1; TRBD1 is a possible D gene (6 bases). V was cut by 6 bases and J by 4 bases, with 12 bases left in between. The CDR3 consists of 13 residues.

The CDR3 DNA follows: TGTGCCACCAGTGATTCCGGGACTAGCGAAGAGACCCAGTACTTC. This sequence encodes CATSDSGTSEETQYF. J is TRBJ2-5 and V is TRBV24-1, with 10 nucleotides matching TRBD2. CDR3 length: 15 amino acids. The trim removed 2 bases at V and 3 bases at J, leaving 2 bases unmatched. Germline values: CDR1 KGHDR, CDR2 SFDVKD.

About this clonotype: Germline is not matched at one junction end, which may reflect a read error. The chain combines TRBV4-1 with TRBJ2-5, with D perhaps matching TRBD2 (7 bases). The CDR3 length is 16 residues. Germline CDR1 reads MGHRA; CDR2 reads YSYEKL. CDR3 bases: TGTGCCAGCAGCCAAGGTTTAAGGGGGGGGGAAGAGACCCAGTACTTC. It codes for CASSQGLRGGEETQYF.

This clonotype was observed a single time. This chain connects TRBV18 to TRBJ2-2; 7 positions match TRBD2. J lost 2 bases, V lost 4 bases, and 4 bases had no gene match. The CDR3 sequence is 15 residues long. The V gene's germline CDR1 is KGHSH and CDR2 LQKENI. In nucleotides, the CDR3 is TGTGCCAGCTCACAGGCTAGCGGAAACACCGGGGAGCTGTTTTTT. Protein: CASSQASGNTGELFF.

V gene TRBV6-1 combines with J gene TRBJ1-2, with TRBD1 matching over 8 bases. The V segment lost 6 bases and the J segment 8 bases; nucleotides outside the gene matches: 11. The CDR3 extends over 14 amino acids. Germline CDR1 is MNHNS and CDR2 is SASEGT. As DNA, the CDR3 is TGTGCCAGCAGCCTTCTAATACAGGGGGAAGGCTACACCTTC. This sequence encodes CASSLLIQGEGYTF.

This clonotype has only a few counts. The V gene is TRBV7-9, the J gene TRBJ2-1; D is possibly TRBD1 (5 bases). The germline V and J ends were trimmed by 2 bases and 2 bases, with 10 bases remaining between them. CDR1 and CDR2 from the germline V gene are SEHNR and FQNEAQ (reference sequence). The CDR3 extends over 15 amino acids. The CDR3 nucleotides read TGTGCCAGCAGCTTACACAGGCGAACCTACAATGAGCAGTTCTTC. This sequence encodes CASSLHRRTYNEQFF.

This clonotype was counted a few times. The chain employs TRBV4-1 and TRBJ1-5, with D possibly TRBD1 on 5 matching bases. The V end was cut by 6 bases, the J end by 0 bases, with 9 bases between. CDR1 MGHRA and CDR2 YSYEKL come from the germline V gene. The CDR3 consists of 14 residues. CDR3 in amino acids: CASRQQDSNQPQHF. CDR3 DNA sequence: TGCGCCAGCAGGCAACAGGATAGCAATCAGCCCCAGCATTTT.